The 6 T cell receptor beta chains below all came from one sample that was sequenced in a study of blood T cell repertoires in COVID-19. Sequencing used immunoSEQ multiplex PCR; TCRdb keeps in-frame clones, though not all of them. The table records a few hundred thousand clones, approximately 88% of them present only once. Sequenced material: PBMCs or T cells enriched from blood (not recorded which). The receptors shown here come from a woman in her forties who had been exposed to COVID-19.

This chain uses TRBV28 with TRBJ1-1; no clear D gene. The CDR3 sequence is 11 residues long. V shed 10 bases and J shed 1 base, with 7 bases lying between them. Germline assignment: CDR1 MDHEN and CDR2 SYDVKM. The CDR3 DNA reads TGTGCCACCGAGAAGAACACTGAAGCTTTCTTT. It specifies CATEKNTEAFF. Variable domain in full (rest from reference TRBV28 and TRBJ1-1): DVKVTQSSRYLVKRTGEKVFLECVQDMDHENMFWYRQDPGLGLRLIYFSYDVKMKEKGDIPEGYSVSREKKERFSLILESASTNQTSMYLCATEKNTEAFFGQGTRLTVV.

This clone was counted only a few times. This chain joins TRBV9 and TRBJ1-3; D call uncertain. CDR1 and CDR2 (germline): SGDLS, YYNGEE. V was trimmed by 0 bases and J by 4 bases, leaving 5 bases between them. This CDR3 is built from 13 residues. CDR3 nucleotides: TGTGCCAGCAGCGTAGGGAGGGGAAACACCATATATTTT. Encoded protein: CASSVGRGNTIYF. Complete variable domain (other parts from reference TRBV9 and TRBJ1-3): DSGVTQTPKHLITATGQRVTLRCSPRSGDLSVYWYQQSLDQGLQFLIQYYNGEERAKGNILERFSAQQFPDLHSELNLSSLELGDSALYFCASSVGRGNTIYFGEGSWLTVV.

In this sample, this clone turned up a few times. This sequence joins TRBV20-1 and TRBJ1-1; D gene unclear. The V gene's germline CDR1 is DFQATT and CDR2 SNEGSKA (reference sequence). The CDR3 covers 11 residues. With 5 bases removed from V and 6 bases from J, the gap between germline ends came to 10 bases. CDR3 protein: CSAGPGAEAFF. For the CDR3, the DNA is TGCAGTGCTGGCCCCGGAGCTGAAGCTTTCTTT.

V usage is TRBV5-1 and J usage is TRBJ1-2; possibly TRBD1 for D (6 bases). Trimming left V 3 bases short and J 4 bases short, with 10 bases between. The CDR3 extends over 13 amino acids. Germline V lookup: CDR1 SGHRS, CDR2 YFSETQ. The CDR3 sequence is CASSSGTPYGYTF. The CDR3 DNA follows: TGCGCCAGCAGCTCGGGGACACCCTATGGCTACACCTTC.

The CDR3 DNA sequence: TGTGCCAGCAGCCCCCGGACAGGGCCAAACACTGAAGCTTTCTTT. Its protein is CASSPRTGPNTEAFF. The V gene is TRBV11-1, the J gene TRBJ1-1; TRBD1 matches 8 bases. This CDR3 comprises 15 residues. The ends lost 5 bases at V and 2 bases at J; junction bases unmatched: 7. Germline V CDR1 and CDR2: SGHAT, FQDESV (reference sequence).

Comment on this clone: A junction end diverges from the germline sequence, so it may reflect a read error. The chain employs TRBV25-1 and TRBJ1-2; unclear D gene. This CDR3 comprises 12 residues. Germline V gene data show CDR1 as MGHDK and CDR2 as SYGVNS. The CDR3 DNA follows: TGTGCCAGCAGTGATACTGTGTATGCCTACACCTTC. This sequence encodes CASSDTVYAYTF.